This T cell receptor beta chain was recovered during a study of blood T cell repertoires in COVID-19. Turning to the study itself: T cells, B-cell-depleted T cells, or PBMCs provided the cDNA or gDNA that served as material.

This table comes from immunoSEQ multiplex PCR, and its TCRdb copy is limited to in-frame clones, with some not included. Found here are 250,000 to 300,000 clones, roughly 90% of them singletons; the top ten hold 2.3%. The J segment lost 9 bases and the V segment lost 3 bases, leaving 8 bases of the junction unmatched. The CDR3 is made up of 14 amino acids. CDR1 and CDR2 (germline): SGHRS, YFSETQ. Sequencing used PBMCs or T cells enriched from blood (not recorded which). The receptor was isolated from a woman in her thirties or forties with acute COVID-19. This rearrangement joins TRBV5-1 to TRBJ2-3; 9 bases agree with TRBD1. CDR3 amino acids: CASSSAGQGGTQYF. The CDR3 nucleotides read TGCGCCAGCAGCTCGGCGGGACAGGGTGGGACGCAGTATTTT. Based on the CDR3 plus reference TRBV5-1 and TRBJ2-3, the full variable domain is KAGVTQTPRYLIKTRGQQVTLSCSPISGHRSVSWYQQTPGQGLQFLFEYFSETQRNKGNFPGRFSGRQFSNSRSEMNVSTLELGDSALYLCASSSAGQGGTQYFGPGTRLTVL.